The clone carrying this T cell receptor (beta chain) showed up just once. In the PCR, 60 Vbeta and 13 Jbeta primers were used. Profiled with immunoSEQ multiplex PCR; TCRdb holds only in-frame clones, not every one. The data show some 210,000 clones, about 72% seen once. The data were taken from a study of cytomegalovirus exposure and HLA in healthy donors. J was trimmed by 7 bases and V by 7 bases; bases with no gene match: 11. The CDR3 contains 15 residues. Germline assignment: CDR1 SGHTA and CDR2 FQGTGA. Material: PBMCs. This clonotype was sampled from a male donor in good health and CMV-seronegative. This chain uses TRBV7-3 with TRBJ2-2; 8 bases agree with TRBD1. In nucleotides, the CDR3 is TGTGCCAGCACCCCCCAGGGGGCCGACTACGGGGAGCTGTTTTTT. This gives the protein CASTPQGADYGELFF. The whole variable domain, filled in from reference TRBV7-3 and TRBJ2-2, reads GAGVSQTPSNKVTEKGKYVELRCDPISGHTALYWYRQSLGQGPEFLIYFQGTGAADDSGLPNDRFFAVRPEGSVSTLKIQRTERGDSAVYLCASTPQGADYGELFFGEGSRLTVL.